This record concerns one T cell receptor (beta chain) sequence. Its cognate antigen has yet to be identified. No base qualities exist here, and no much larger clone lies one base off it. The germline V end is reduced by 4 bases and the J end by 3 bases; junction bases left unmatched: 5. Sequences SEHNR (CDR1) and FQNEAQ (CDR2) are obtained from the germline V gene (reference sequence). The CDR3 numbers 15 residues from cysteine through phenylalanine. Here the CDR3 DNA is all that survives: 45 bases in frame from base 1. Library preparation was by PCR. The listed sequencing device is Illumina HiSeq 2500. Molecular barcoding was employed in the preparation of TCR libraries, with unique molecular identifiers being used to normalize TCRbeta repertoire quantification. TCRdb trimmed the raw reads at Q25, called clones with MiXCR and kept productive beta chains. All rows with the same CDR3 protein become a single entry with the most common DNA and genes. Across this sample there are roughly 500,000 distinct CDR3 sequences, with 18% seen only once. 3.3% of the sample comes from the top ten.

This entry belongs to a study of T-cell reconstitution after alpha-beta-depleted transplantation in children (dated by TCRdb to 2016 to 2017). In the study overall: T-cell immune reconstitution after TCRalphabeta/CD19-depleted allogeneic hematopoietic cell transplantation in children was quantitatively tracked in the study by means of TCR repertoire profiling.

Sequenced here: PBMCs from the stem cell graft donor, sampled from the stem cell graft. This chain is built from TRBV7-9 and TRBJ2-7, with 11 bases in between that match TRBD1. The sequence was obtained from a human donor who donated a stem cell graft to a child with acute lymphoblastic leukemia. The DNA sequence reads TGTGCCAGCAGCTCTGGACAGGGGGCGATCTACGAGCAGTACTTC. This encodes CASSSGQGAIYEQYF.